Following are 24 T cell receptor beta chains from one sample sequenced in a study of T cell changes during pregnancy in multiple sclerosis. Assay used: immunoSEQ multiplex PCR; TCRdb lists only in-frame clones, some missing. The sample lists about 68,000 clones, 92% seen once, with roughly 3.9% in the top ten. Here the sequenced sample was peripheral blood, taken after pregnancy. Source of these receptors: a female donor in good health, enrolled as a control in a pregnancy study.

V usage is TRBV6-4 and J usage is TRBJ1-1; D is possibly TRBD1 (5 bases). The V end lost 4 bases, the J end lost 1 base, and 7 bases lay between the germline ends. Germline V lookup: CDR1 MRHNA, CDR2 SNTAGT. This CDR3 spans 13 amino acids. CDR3 region: CASSAQGNTEAFF. The CDR3 DNA reads as TGTGCCAGCAGTGCCCAGGGGAACACTGAAGCTTTCTTT.

This sequence joins TRBV11-2 and TRBJ2-7; D not resolved. The germline CDR1 and CDR2 sequences are SGHAT and FQNNGV. The CDR3 is made up of 14 amino acids. Trimming stripped 3 bases from V and 2 bases from J, with 11 bases between. The CDR3 DNA reads TGTGCCAGCAGCTTGAGGAACCCTCCCTACGAGCAGTACTTC. Its protein product is CASSLRNPPYEQYF. The complete variable domain, with remaining parts taken from reference TRBV11-2 and TRBJ2-7, reads EAGVAQSPRYKIIEKRQSVAFWCNPISGHATLYWYQQILGQGPKLLIQFQNNGVVDDSQLPKDRFSAERLKGVDSTLKIQPAKLEDSAVYLCASSLRNPPYEQYFGPGTRLTVT.

This chain joins TRBV4-1 and TRBJ2-3; 7 nucleotides agree with TRBD1. Losses at the gene ends were 4 bases for V and 2 bases for J; bases not matched to a gene: 9. This CDR3 has 16 residues. Looked up from germline, CDR1 is MGHRA and CDR2 is YSYEKL. The CDR3 protein is CASSLERDRSTDTQYF. The CDR3 bases are TGCGCCAGCAGCCTGGAAAGGGACAGATCCACAGATACGCAGTATTTT.

A single count supports this clone. Here the CDR3 DNA reads TGTGCCAGCAGCTTAGCACGGACAGGGAGCGGCACCGGGGAGCTGTTTTTT. Translating it yields CASSLARTGSGTGELFF. The rearrangement joins TRBV7-2 to TRBJ2-2, with TRBD1 matching over 8 bases. Germline V lookup: CDR1 SGHTA, CDR2 FQGNSA. With 0 bases clipped from V and 4 bases from J, the junction kept 7 bases outside the gene matches. This CDR3 is built from 17 residues.

The chain joins TRBV28 to TRBJ1-5; D may be TRBD1 (6 bases). Germline CDR1 MDHEN, CDR2 SYDVKM. V dropped 7 bases and J dropped 0 bases, with 16 bases sitting between them. CDR3 length: 16 residues. The chain's CDR3 is CASNLDSRYSNQPQHF. Written as DNA, the CDR3 is TGTGCCAGCAACCTGGACAGCAGATATAGCAATCAGCCCCAGCATTTT.

The genes are TRBV7-9 and TRBJ1-1, with D unclear. The CDR3 is 14 amino acids. V was clipped by 2 bases and J by 3 bases, with 10 bases between them. Germline-derived CDR1 and CDR2 are SEHNR and FQNEAQ (reference sequence). The CDR3 DNA follows: TGTGCCAGCAGCTTAAACTTTGTGGACACTGAAGCTTTCTTT. Encoded protein: CASSLNFVDTEAFF.

This clone was observed a handful of times. V is TRBV14 and J is TRBJ1-1; D remains unclear. Trimming stripped 0 bases from V and 5 bases from J, with 10 bases between. CDR3 length equals 14 residues. Germline CDR1 is SGHDN and CDR2 is FVKESK. The CDR3 region is CASSQDLLRTEAFF. CDR3 bases: TGTGCCAGCAGCCAAGATTTGTTGAGGACTGAAGCTTTCTTT.

The J gene is TRBJ1-4, the V gene TRBV9; TRBD1 is a possible D gene (5 bases). The V gene's germline CDR1 is SGDLS and CDR2 YYNGEE. V was cut by 2 bases and J by 5 bases, with 13 bases left in between. This CDR3 is 15 amino acids long. This CDR3 reads CASSVREGRNEKLFF. The DNA of the CDR3 is TGTGCCAGCAGCGTTAGGGAGGGGAGAAATGAAAAACTGTTTTTT.

The rearrangement joins TRBV6-6 to TRBJ1-1; D is possibly TRBD1 (5 bases). Germline CDR1 is MNHNY and CDR2 is SVGAGI (reference sequence). The germline V and J ends were trimmed by 6 bases and 6 bases, with 11 bases remaining between them. The CDR3 length is 12 residues. As DNA, the CDR3 is TGTGCCAGCAGGATAGCGGGGGCTGAAGCTTTCTTT. This sequence encodes CASRIAGAEAFF.

The V call is TRBV15, the J call TRBJ1-6; D ambiguous. The CDR3 is 15 residues long. Germline V gene sequence: CDR1 LNHNV, CDR2 YYDKDF (reference sequence). V was cut by 0 bases and J by 8 bases, with 11 bases left in between. The CDR3 loop reads CATSREAGPYSPLHF. The CDR3 DNA sequence: TGTGCCACCAGCAGAGAGGCAGGCCCCTATTCACCCCTCCACTTT.

This chain joins TRBV5-4 and TRBJ1-2, with D possibly matching TRBD1 (6 bases). The germline CDR1 and CDR2 sequences are SGHNT and YYREEE (reference sequence). V was cut by 4 bases and J by 6 bases, with 16 bases left in between. The CDR3 has 14 amino acids. The CDR3: CASSRLAGADGYTF. CDR3 nucleotides: TGTGCCAGCAGCCGTTTAGCGGGGGCCGATGGCTACACCTTC.

This rearrangement joins TRBV7-3 to TRBJ2-3; 8 nucleotides agree with TRBD1. The V gene end was trimmed by 4 bases and the J gene end by 3 bases; junction bases not matched to a gene: 3. The length of the CDR3 is 14 residues. CDR1 and CDR2 (germline): SGHTA, FQGTGA. This chain's CDR3 is CASSWTGPTDTQYF. DNA of the CDR3: TGTGCCAGCAGCTGGACAGGGCCGACAGATACGCAGTATTTT.

This chain connects TRBV7-2 to TRBJ2-1, with 7 bases that match TRBD2. There are 15 residues in the CDR3. Germline V gene sequence: CDR1 SGHTA, CDR2 FQGNSA. Germline trimming cut 1 base from V and 8 bases from J; bases unmatched to any gene: 8. DNA for the CDR3: TGTGCCAGCAGCTTAGTTCCGGGAGGCGCATATGAGCAGTTCTTC. It encodes CASSLVPGGAYEQFF.

This chain links TRBV11-1 with TRBJ2-3; TRBD1 agrees at 7 bases. After removal of 4 bases from V and 2 bases from J, the junction contained 6 bases not matched to a gene. The CDR3 spans 15 residues. Germline V gene lookup returns CDR1 SGHAT and CDR2 FQDESV (reference sequence). The CDR3 sequence is CASSSRDSFTDTQYF. The CDR3 DNA follows: TGTGCCAGCAGCTCCCGGGACAGCTTCACAGATACGCAGTATTTT.

The chain uses TRBV28 and TRBJ2-3; D might be TRBD2 (5 bases). In germline, CDR1 is MDHEN, CDR2 SYDVKM. The ends were cut back, 7 bases at V and 1 base at J, with 9 bases in the middle. This CDR3 is built from 13 residues. CDR3 nucleotide sequence: TGTGCCAGCACCCGGACTGGCACAGATACGCAGTATTTT. It specifies CASTRTGTDTQYF.

The genes are TRBV7-2 and TRBJ1-1; tentatively, D is TRBD1 (6 bases). V was pared by 5 bases and J by 3 bases, with 16 bases between. The CDR3 spans 15 residues. Germline CDR1 SGHTA, CDR2 FQGNSA. The DNA for the CDR3 is TGTGCCAGCAGCCTCACCTTAAACAGGGACACTGAAGCTTTCTTT. Protein sequence: CASSLTLNRDTEAFF.

This chain links TRBV10-2 with TRBJ1-1; TRBD1 agrees at 10 bases. The length of the CDR3 is 14 residues. Germline V gene sequence: CDR1 WSHSY, CDR2 SAAADI. Trimming took 6 bases from V and 3 from J; bases not matched to a gene: 4. CDR3 sequence: CASRDRGRDTEAFF. The CDR3 DNA sequence: TGCGCCAGCAGAGACAGGGGGCGGGACACTGAAGCTTTCTTT.

The J gene is TRBJ2-7, the V gene TRBV16, with D perhaps matching TRBD1 (6 bases). Germline-derived CDR1 and CDR2 are KGHSY and FQNENV. V was shortened by 4 bases and J by 3 bases, with 13 bases between the two germline ends. The CDR3 consists of 14 residues. In DNA form, the CDR3 reads TGTGCCAGCAGCCCCGCGGCAGGGGACTACGAGCAGTACTTC. Translation: CASSPAAGDYEQYF.

The rearrangement joins TRBV28 to TRBJ1-5; D is undetermined. CDR1 and CDR2 (germline): MDHEN, SYDVKM. V dropped 3 bases and J dropped 4 bases, with 10 bases sitting between them. The CDR3 is 14 residues long. The CDR3 sequence: CASSFPGNNQPQHF. In DNA, the CDR3 is TGTGCCAGCAGTTTTCCGGGGAATAATCAGCCCCAGCATTTT. Full variable domain (rest looked up from reference TRBV28 and TRBJ1-5): DVKVTQSSRYLVKRTGEKVFLECVQDMDHENMFWYRQDPGLGLRLIYFSYDVKMKEKGDIPEGYSVSREKKERFSLILESASTNQTSMYLCASSFPGNNQPQHFGDGTRLSIL.

This chain links TRBV9 with TRBJ2-1, with D unresolved. The germline V gene has CDR1 SGDLS and CDR2 YYNGEE. The CDR3 has 17 amino acids. V was shortened by 0 bases and J by 0 bases, with 13 bases between the two germline ends. The CDR3 loop reads CASSVGQRQSSYNEQFF. The CDR3 DNA reads as TGTGCCAGCAGCGTAGGCCAGCGCCAGAGCTCCTACAATGAGCAGTTCTTC.

The chain has TRBV19 and TRBJ2-5, with 13 bases matching TRBD2. CDR3 length: 15 residues. V shed 5 bases and J 4 bases; nucleotides not matched to a gene: 4. Germline V gene data show CDR1 as LNHDA and CDR2 as SQIVND (reference sequence). The CDR3 loop is CASSPGLAGVETQYF. DNA of the CDR3: TGTGCCAGTAGTCCTGGACTAGCGGGAGTAGAGACCCAGTACTTC.

The rearrangement uses TRBV9 and TRBJ1-5; D gene uncertain. The CDR3 totals 13 residues. Germline CDR1 reads SGDLS; CDR2 reads YYNGEE. V lost 0 bases and J lost 7, with 8 bases in between. Here the CDR3 DNA reads TGTGCCAGCAGCGTAGATGGGAGGCAGCCCCAGCATTTT. Translated, it gives CASSVDGRQPQHF. Together with reference TRBV9 and TRBJ1-5, the CDR3 gives the full variable domain: DSGVTQTPKHLITATGQRVTLRCSPRSGDLSVYWYQQSLDQGLQFLIQYYNGEERAKGNILERFSAQQFPDLHSELNLSSLELGDSALYFCASSVDGRQPQHFGDGTRLSIL.

The CDR3 DNA follows: TGCGCCAGCAGTCGACAGGGAGGCGAGACCCAGTACTTC. Its protein is CASSRQGGETQYF. The rearrangement uses TRBV10-2 and TRBJ2-5; D perhaps matches TRBD1 (7 bases). Trimming took off 5 bases at V and 5 bases at J, with 12 bases between the two ends. The CDR3 is 13 residues long. Germline V lookup: CDR1 WSHSY, CDR2 SAAADI.

This chain connects TRBV14 to TRBJ2-5; D is perhaps TRBD1 (6 bases). The CDR3 totals 15 residues. The germline V gene encodes CDR1 SGHDN and CDR2 FVKESK. V was trimmed by 4 bases and J by 3 bases, leaving 15 bases between them. CDR3 coding DNA: TGTGCCAGCAGCCTCGGGGTGGGGGCCAAAGAGACCCAGTACTTC. Its translation is CASSLGVGAKETQYF.